One T cell receptor beta chain is described in this entry. Its antigen is still unknown. Trimming took 0 bases from V and 6 from J; bases not matched to a gene: 8. Germline V gene lookup returns CDR1 MNHEY and CDR2 SMNVEV (reference sequence). The length of the CDR3 is 16 residues. This sample stems from a study of shared clonotypes between healthy human individuals. Study-level findings and limits: Generation probabilities of non-shared clonotypes were lower (relative to those shared by all four donors). With few donors, the genetic and exposure-history diversity represented was limited. The naive CD4 repertoires of a few donors were compared, and approximately 5% of clonotypes were shared.

Profiling relied on immunoSEQ multiplex PCR, and the TCRdb table lists in-frame clones only, not all of them. The table records around 1,900,000 clones, 93% of them present only once. Naive CD8 cells comprised CD45RO-negative, CCR7-positively selected cells, excluding terminally differentiated effector memory CD45RA+ cells. The clonotype originates from a man between 18 and 29 years old in good health. Some clones in this sample may be carry-over from other donors' samples. This chain joins TRBV27 and TRBJ2-1, with 7 bases that match TRBD2. Source material: naive CD8+ T cells from PBMCs. The CDR3 coding sequence is TGTGCCAGCAGTTTATCAGTGGGAGGGGCCCGCAATGAGCAGTTCTTC. Translation gives CASSLSVGGARNEQFF.